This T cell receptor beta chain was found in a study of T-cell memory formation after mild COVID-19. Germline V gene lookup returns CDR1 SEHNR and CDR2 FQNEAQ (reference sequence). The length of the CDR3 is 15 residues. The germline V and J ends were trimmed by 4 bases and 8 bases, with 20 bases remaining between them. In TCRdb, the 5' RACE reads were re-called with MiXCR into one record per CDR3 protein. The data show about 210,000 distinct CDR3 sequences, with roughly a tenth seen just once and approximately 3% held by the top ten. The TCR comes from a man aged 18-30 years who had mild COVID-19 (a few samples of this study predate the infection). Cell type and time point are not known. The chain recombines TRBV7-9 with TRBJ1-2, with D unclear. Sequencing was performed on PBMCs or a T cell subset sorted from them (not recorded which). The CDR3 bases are TGTGCCAGCAGCTGGGTGGGATGGGATTCCAAAGGCTACACCTTC. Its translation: CASSWVGWDSKGYTF. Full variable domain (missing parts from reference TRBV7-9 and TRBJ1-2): DTGVSQNPRHKITKRGQNVTFRCDPISEHNRLYWYRQTLGQGPEFLTYFQNEAQLEKSRLLSDRFSAERPKGSFSTLEIQRTEQGDSAMYLCASSWVGWDSKGYTFGSGTRLTVV.